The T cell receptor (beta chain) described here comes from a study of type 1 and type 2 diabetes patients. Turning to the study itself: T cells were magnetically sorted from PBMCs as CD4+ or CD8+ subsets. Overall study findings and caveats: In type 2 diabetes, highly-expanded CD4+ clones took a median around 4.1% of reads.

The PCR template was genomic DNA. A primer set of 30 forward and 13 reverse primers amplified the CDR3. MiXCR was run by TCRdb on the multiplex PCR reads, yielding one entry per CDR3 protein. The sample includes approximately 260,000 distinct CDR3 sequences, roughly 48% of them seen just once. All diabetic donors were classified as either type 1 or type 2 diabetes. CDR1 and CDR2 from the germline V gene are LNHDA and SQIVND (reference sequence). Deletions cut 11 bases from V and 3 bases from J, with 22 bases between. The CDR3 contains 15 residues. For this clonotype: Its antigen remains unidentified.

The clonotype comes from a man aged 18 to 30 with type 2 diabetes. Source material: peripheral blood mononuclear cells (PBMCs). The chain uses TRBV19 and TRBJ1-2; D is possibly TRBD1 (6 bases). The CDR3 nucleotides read TGTGCCTGGAGTCCAAACGTCAACAGGGACTATGGCTACACCTTC. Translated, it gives CAWSPNVNRDYGYTF.